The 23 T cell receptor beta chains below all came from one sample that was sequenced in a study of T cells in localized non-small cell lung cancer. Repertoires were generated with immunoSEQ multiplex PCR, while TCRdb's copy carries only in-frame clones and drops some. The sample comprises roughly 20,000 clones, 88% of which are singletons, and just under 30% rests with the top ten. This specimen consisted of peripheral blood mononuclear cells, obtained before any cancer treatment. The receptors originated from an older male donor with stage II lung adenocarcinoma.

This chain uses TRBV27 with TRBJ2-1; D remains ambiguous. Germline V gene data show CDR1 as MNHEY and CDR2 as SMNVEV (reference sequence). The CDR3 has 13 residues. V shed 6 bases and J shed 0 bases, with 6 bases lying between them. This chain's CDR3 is CASRPYSYNEQFF. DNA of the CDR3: TGTGCCAGCAGACCTTACTCCTACAATGAGCAGTTCTTC.

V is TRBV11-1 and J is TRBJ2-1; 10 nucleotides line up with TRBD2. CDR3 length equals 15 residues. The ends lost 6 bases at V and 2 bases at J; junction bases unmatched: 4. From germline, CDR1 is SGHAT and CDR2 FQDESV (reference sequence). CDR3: CASRRTSGAYNEQFF. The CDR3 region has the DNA TGTGCCAGCAGGAGGACTAGCGGAGCCTACAATGAGCAGTTCTTC.

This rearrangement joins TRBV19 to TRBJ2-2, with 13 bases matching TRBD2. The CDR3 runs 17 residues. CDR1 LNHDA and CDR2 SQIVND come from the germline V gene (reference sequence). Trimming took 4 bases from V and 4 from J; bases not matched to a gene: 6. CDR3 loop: CASSNPGLAGSTGELFF. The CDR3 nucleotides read TGTGCCAGTAGTAACCCGGGACTAGCGGGATCCACCGGGGAGCTGTTTTTT.

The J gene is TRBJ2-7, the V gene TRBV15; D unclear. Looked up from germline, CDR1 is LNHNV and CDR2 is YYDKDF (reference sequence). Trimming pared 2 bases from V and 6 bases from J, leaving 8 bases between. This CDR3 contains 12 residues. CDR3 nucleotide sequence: TGTGCCACCAGCAGACCTGGGCGCGAGCAGTACTTC. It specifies CATSRPGREQYF.

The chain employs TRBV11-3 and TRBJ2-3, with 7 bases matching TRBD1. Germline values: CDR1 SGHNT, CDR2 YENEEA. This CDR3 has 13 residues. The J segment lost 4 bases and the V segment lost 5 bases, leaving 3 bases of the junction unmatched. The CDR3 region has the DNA TGTGCCAGCAGCCTTGGGACAGCAGATACGCAGTATTTT. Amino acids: CASSLGTADTQYF.

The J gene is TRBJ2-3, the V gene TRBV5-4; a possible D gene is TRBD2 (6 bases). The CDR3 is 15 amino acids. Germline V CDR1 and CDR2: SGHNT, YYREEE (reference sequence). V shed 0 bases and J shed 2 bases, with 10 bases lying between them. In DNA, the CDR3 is TGTGCCAGCAGCTTGGTGTCGGGGGTCACAGATACGCAGTATTTT. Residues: CASSLVSGVTDTQYF. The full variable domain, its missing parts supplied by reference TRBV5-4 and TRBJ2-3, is ETGVTQSPTHLIKTRGQQVTLRCSSQSGHNTVSWYQQALGQGPQFIFQYYREEENGRGNFPPRFSGLQFPNYSSELNVNALELDDSALYLCASSLVSGVTDTQYFGPGTRLTVL.

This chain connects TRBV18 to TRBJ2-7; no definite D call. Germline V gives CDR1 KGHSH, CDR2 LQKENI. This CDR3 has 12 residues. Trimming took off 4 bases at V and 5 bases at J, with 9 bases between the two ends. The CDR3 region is CASSQRSDEQYF. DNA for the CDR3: TGTGCCAGCTCACAAAGATCGGACGAGCAGTACTTC.

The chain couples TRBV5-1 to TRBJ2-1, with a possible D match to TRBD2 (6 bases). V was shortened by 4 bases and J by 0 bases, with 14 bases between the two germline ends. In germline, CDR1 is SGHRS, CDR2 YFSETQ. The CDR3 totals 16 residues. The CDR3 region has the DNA TGCGCCAGCAGCCCCCCGGCGGGGCCCTCCTACAATGAGCAGTTCTTC. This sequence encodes CASSPPAGPSYNEQFF.

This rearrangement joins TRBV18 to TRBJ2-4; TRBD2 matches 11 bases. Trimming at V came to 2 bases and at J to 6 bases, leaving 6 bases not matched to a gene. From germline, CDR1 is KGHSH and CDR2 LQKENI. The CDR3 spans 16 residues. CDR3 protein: CASSPIVGTSGNIQYF. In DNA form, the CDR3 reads TGTGCCAGCTCACCAATAGTCGGGACTAGCGGAAACATTCAGTACTTC.

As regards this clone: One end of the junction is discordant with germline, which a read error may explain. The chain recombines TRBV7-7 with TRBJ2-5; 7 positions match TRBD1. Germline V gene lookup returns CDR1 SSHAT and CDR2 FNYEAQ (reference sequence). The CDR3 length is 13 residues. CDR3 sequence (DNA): TGTGCTAGCAGCGTTGACAGGGACGAGACCCAGTACTTC. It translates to CASSVDRDETQYF.

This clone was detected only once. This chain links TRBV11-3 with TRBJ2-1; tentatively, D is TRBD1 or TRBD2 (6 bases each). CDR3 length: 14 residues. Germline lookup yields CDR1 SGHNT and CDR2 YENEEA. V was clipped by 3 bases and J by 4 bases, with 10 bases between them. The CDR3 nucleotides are TGTGCCAGCAGCTTCGGGGGCATTTACAATGAGCAGTTCTTC. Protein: CASSFGGIYNEQFF.

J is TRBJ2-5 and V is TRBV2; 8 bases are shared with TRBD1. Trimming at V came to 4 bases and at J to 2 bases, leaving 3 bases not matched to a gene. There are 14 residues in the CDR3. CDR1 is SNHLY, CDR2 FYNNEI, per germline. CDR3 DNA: TGTGCCAGCAGTGGGACAGGGCGACAAGAGACCCAGTACTTC. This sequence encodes CASSGTGRQETQYF. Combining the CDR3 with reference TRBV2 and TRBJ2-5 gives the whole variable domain EPEVTQTPSHQVTQMGQEVILRCVPISNHLYFYWYRQILGQKVEFLVSFYNNEISEKSEIFDDQFSVERPDGSNFTLKIRSTKLEDSAMYFCASSGTGRQETQYFGPGTRLLVL.

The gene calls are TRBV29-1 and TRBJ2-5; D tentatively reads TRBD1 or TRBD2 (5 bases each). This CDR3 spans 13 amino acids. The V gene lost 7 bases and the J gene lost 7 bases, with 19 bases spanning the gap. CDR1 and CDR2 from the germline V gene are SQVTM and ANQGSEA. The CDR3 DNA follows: TGCAGCGCCCTCCGCAGGGCGGGTTGGACCCAGTACTTC. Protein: CSALRRAGWTQYF.

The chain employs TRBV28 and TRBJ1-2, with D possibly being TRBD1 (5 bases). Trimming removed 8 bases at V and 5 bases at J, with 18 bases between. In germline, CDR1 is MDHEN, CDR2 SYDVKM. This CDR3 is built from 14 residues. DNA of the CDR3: TGTGCCAGCCAACCGACCCGGGGGTGGTATGGCTACACCTTC. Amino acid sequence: CASQPTRGWYGYTF.

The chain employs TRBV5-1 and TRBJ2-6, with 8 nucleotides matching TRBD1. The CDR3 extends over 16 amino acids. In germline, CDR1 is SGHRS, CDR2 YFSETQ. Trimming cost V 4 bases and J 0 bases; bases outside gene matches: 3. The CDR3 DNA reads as TGCGCCAGCAGCAGTACAGGGGGCTCTGGGGCCAACGTCCTGACTTTC. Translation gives CASSSTGGSGANVLTF. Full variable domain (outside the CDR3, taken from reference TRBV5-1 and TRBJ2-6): KAGVTQTPRYLIKTRGQQVTLSCSPISGHRSVSWYQQTPGQGLQFLFEYFSETQRNKGNFPGRFSGRQFSNSRSEMNVSTLELGDSALYLCASSSTGGSGANVLTFGAGSRLTVL.

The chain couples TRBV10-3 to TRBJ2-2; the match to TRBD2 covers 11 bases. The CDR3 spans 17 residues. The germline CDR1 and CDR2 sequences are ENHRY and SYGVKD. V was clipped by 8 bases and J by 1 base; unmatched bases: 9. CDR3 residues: CAIGDPGLAENTGELFF. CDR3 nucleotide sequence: TGTGCCATCGGAGACCCGGGACTAGCGGAGAACACCGGGGAGCTGTTTTTT.

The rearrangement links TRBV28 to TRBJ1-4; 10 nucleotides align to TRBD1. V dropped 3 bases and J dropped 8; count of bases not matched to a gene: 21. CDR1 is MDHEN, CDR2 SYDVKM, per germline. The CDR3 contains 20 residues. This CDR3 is CASSFSTLPRDRGSREKLFF. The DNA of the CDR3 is TGTGCCAGCAGTTTTTCGACTCTGCCCCGGGACAGGGGATCGAGGGAAAAACTGTTTTTT.

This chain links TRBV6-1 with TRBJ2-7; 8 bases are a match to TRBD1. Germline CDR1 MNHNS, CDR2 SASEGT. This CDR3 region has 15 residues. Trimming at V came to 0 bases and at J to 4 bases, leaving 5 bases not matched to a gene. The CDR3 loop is CASSEAATGDYEQYF. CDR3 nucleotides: TGTGCCAGCAGTGAAGCTGCGACAGGGGATTACGAGCAGTACTTC.

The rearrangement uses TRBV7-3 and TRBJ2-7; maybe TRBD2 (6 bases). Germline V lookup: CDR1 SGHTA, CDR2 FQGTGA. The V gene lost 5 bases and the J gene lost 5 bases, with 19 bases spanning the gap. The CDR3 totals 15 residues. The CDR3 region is CASSLGGDGLNEQYF. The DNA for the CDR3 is TGTGCCAGCAGCCTAGGCGGGGATGGACTTAACGAGCAGTACTTC.

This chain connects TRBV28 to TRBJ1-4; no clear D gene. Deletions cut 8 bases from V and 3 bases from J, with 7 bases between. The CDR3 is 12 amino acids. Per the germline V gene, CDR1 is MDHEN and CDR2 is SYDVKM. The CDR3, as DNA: TGTGCCAGCGGTAGGGCTAATGAAAAACTGTTTTTT. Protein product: CASGRANEKLFF.

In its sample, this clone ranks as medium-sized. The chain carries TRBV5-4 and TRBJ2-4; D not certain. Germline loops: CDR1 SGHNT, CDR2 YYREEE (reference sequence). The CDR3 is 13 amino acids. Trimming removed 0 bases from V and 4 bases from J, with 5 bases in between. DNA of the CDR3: TGTGCCAGCAGCTTGGCCCAGAAAAACATTCAGTACTTC. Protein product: CASSLAQKNIQYF.

The CDR3 loop is CASSVPGTGDRETQYF. CDR3 sequence (DNA): TGTGCCAGCAGCGTCCCCGGGACAGGGGATAGAGAGACCCAGTACTTC. This chain uses TRBV9 with TRBJ2-5; 10 bases map to TRBD1. V gave up 2 bases and J gave up 4 bases; unmatched junction bases: 8. Germline V gives CDR1 SGDLS, CDR2 YYNGEE. The CDR3 loop spans 16 amino acids.

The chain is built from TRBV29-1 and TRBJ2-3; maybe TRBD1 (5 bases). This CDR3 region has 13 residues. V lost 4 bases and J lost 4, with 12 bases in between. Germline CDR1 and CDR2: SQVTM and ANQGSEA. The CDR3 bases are TGCAGCGTTGGGGGCTTTGGTGCAGATACGCAGTATTTT. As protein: CSVGGFGADTQYF.